The 31 T cell receptor beta chains in this list originate from one sample, sequenced in a study of T cell responses to AZD1222 COVID-19 vaccine. Clones were sequenced by immunoSEQ multiplex PCR, and TCRdb holds only the in-frame ones, with some missing. In the table there are some 190,000 clones, 85% to 95% of which are singletons. The material was peripheral blood, obtained 28 days after the second AZD1222 dose. Source of these receptors: an adult who received the AZD1222 COVID-19 vaccine.

The rearrangement joins TRBV2 to TRBJ2-1, with 11 bases that match TRBD2. There are 18 residues in the CDR3. V was clipped by 6 bases and J by 0 bases; unmatched bases: 10. Germline V lookup: CDR1 SNHLY, CDR2 FYNNEI. CDR3 protein: CASRTTSGKSSSYNEQFF. As DNA, the CDR3 is TGTGCCAGCAGAACGACTAGCGGGAAGTCTAGCTCCTACAATGAGCAGTTCTTC.

The chain carries TRBV3-1 (or the pseudogene TRBV3-2) and TRBJ1-1, with unresolved D. V lost 0 bases and J lost 2, with 13 bases in between. This CDR3 comprises 16 residues. CDR1 is LGHDT and CDR2 is YNNKEL in the germline V gene (reference sequence). The CDR3: CASSQDPAAVNTEAFF. For the CDR3, the DNA is TGTGCCAGCAGCCAAGACCCGGCCGCTGTCAACACTGAAGCTTTCTTT.

The chain joins TRBV18 to TRBJ1-6; 8 bases map to TRBD1. This CDR3 spans 17 amino acids. In germline, CDR1 is KGHSH, CDR2 LQKENI. V gave up 3 bases and J gave up 8 bases; unmatched junction bases: 12. The CDR3 reads CASSPGPGGQGDSPLHF. Here the CDR3 DNA reads TGTGCCAGCTCACCCGGGCCAGGGGGCCAAGGTGATTCACCCCTCCACTTT. Looking up the rest from reference TRBV18 and TRBJ1-6 gives the full variable domain: NAGVMQNPRHLVRRRGQEARLRCSPMKGHSHVYWYRQLPEEGLKFMVYLQKENIIDESGMPKERFSAEFPKEGPSILRIQQVVRGDSAAYFCASSPGPGGQGDSPLHFGNGTRLTVT.

The rearrangement uses TRBV18 and TRBJ1-2; possible D gene TRBD1, 6 bases. Per the germline V gene, CDR1 is KGHSH and CDR2 is LQKENI. This CDR3 has 16 residues. V gave up 6 bases and J gave up 5 bases, with 22 bases separating them. CDR3 nucleotide sequence: TGTGCCAGCTCGCCCGCTTCGGAGACAGGCGTTTATGGCTACACCTTC. It yields the protein CASSPASETGVYGYTF.

The rearrangement uses TRBV11-1 and TRBJ2-3; TRBD2 matches 7 bases. J gave up 5 bases and V 3 bases, and 2 bases lay outside the gene matches. Looked up from germline, CDR1 is SGHAT and CDR2 is FQDESV (reference sequence). This CDR3 region has 13 residues. This CDR3 reads CASSFGLEDTQYF. The CDR3 bases are TGTGCCAGCAGCTTTGGACTAGAAGATACGCAGTATTTT.

The rearrangement joins TRBV18 to TRBJ2-5; 7 bases align to TRBD2. The CDR3 has 15 residues. J was trimmed by 2 bases and V by 5 bases; bases with no gene match: 8. The V gene's germline CDR1 is KGHSH and CDR2 LQKENI. CDR3 bases: TGTGCCAGCTCAACCGGGACTATCCTTCAAGAGACCCAGTACTTC. Its translation is CASSTGTILQETQYF.

This chain links TRBV7-8 with TRBJ1-5, with D unclear. CDR3 length: 15 residues. Germline lookup yields CDR1 SGHVS and CDR2 FQNEAQ. Trimming stripped 1 base from V and 0 bases from J, with 7 bases between. DNA of the CDR3: TGTGCCAGCAGCTTAGACAGATATAGCAATCAGCCCCAGCATTTT. Protein: CASSLDRYSNQPQHF.

J is TRBJ2-3 and V is TRBV3-1 (or the pseudogene TRBV3-2); tentatively, D is TRBD2 (6 bases). This CDR3 has 16 amino acids. Germline-derived CDR1 and CDR2 are LGHDT and YNNKEL (reference sequence). Trimming cost V 6 bases and J 0 bases, with 16 bases left between them. The CDR3 nucleotides read TGTGCCAGCAGGGGGGGACTCCGTTTTAGCACAGATACGCAGTATTTT. Amino acid sequence: CASRGGLRFSTDTQYF.

Only a few counts were recorded for this clone. J is TRBJ2-2 and V is TRBV9, with 10 positions matching TRBD2. The CDR3 has 18 amino acids. J gave up 6 bases and V 3 bases, and 14 bases lay outside the gene matches. Germline-derived CDR1 and CDR2 are SGDLS and YYNGEE. The CDR3 sequence: CASSADRGLAGVPGELFF. In DNA form, the CDR3 reads TGTGCCAGCAGCGCCGACCGGGGGCTAGCGGGAGTTCCCGGGGAGCTGTTTTTT.

The CDR3 DNA follows: TGTGCCAGCTCACCAGATGGGACAGGGGGCTCTAATTCACCCCTCCACTTT. Its protein product is CASSPDGTGGSNSPLHF. The chain employs TRBV18 and TRBJ1-6; the match to TRBD1 covers 12 bases. Trimming cost V 2 bases and J 6 bases; bases outside gene matches: 5. The CDR3 has 17 residues. Germline V gene data show CDR1 as KGHSH and CDR2 as LQKENI.

This chain uses TRBV9 with TRBJ2-1; 7 nucleotides align to TRBD2. From germline, CDR1 is SGDLS and CDR2 YYNGEE. This CDR3 region has 14 residues. Trimming at V came to 3 bases and at J to 6 bases, leaving 6 bases not matched to a gene. The CDR3 is CASSAGLGINEQFF. CDR3 nucleotide sequence: TGTGCCAGCAGCGCCGGACTAGGGATCAATGAGCAGTTCTTC.

This chain joins TRBV7-2 and TRBJ1-6; 8 nucleotides agree with TRBD1. The CDR3 has 14 residues. Per the germline V gene, CDR1 is SGHTA and CDR2 is FQGNSA. The ends lost 2 bases at V and 8 bases at J; junction bases unmatched: 2. This CDR3 is CASSLTGGDSPLHF. The CDR3 DNA reads TGTGCCAGCAGCTTAACAGGGGGGGATTCACCCCTCCACTTT.

The CDR3 sequence is CASSEYQSSYEQYF. CDR3 coding DNA: TGCGCCAGCAGTGAATACCAGAGCTCCTACGAGCAGTACTTC. The chain combines TRBV10-1 with TRBJ2-7; no firm D call. CDR3 length: 14 residues. V was cut by 3 bases and J by 0 bases, with 9 bases left in between. CDR1 and CDR2 from the germline V gene are WNHNN and SYGVQD (reference sequence).

This clone came up once. The chain has TRBV6-1 and TRBJ1-3; D remains unclear. The length of the CDR3 is 12 residues. CDR1 MNHNS and CDR2 SASEGT come from the germline V gene. Trimming cost V 2 bases and J 8 bases, with 7 bases left between them. The CDR3 DNA reads TGTGCCAGCAGTGAAAGCCTAGACACCATATATTTT. It specifies CASSESLDTIYF.

The V gene is TRBV5-5, the J gene TRBJ2-7; D is unclear. Germline CDR1 reads SGHKS; CDR2 reads YYEKEE (reference sequence). V was pared by 0 bases and J by 0 bases, with 13 bases between. The length of the CDR3 is 16 residues. The CDR3 spells CASSLAFQVSSYEQYF. The CDR3, as DNA: TGTGCCAGCAGCTTGGCGTTCCAGGTGAGCTCCTACGAGCAGTACTTC.

This chain uses TRBV28 with TRBJ1-3; possible D gene TRBD1, 6 bases. V was clipped by 6 bases and J by 1 base, with 10 bases between them. This CDR3 is built from 14 residues. Germline V CDR1 and CDR2: MDHEN, SYDVKM. The CDR3 DNA is TGTGCCAGCAGAGGGCAGGGGTCTGGAAACACCATATATTTT. Protein: CASRGQGSGNTIYF.

The chain recombines TRBV19 with TRBJ1-4, with D unresolved. CDR1 is LNHDA and CDR2 is SQIVND in the germline V gene (reference sequence). The CDR3 is 15 amino acids. The V end was cut by 5 bases, the J end by 0 bases, with 10 bases between. The CDR3 DNA reads as TGTGCCAGTAGTCCCAGCGGTGCAACTAATGAAAAACTGTTTTTT. Its protein product is CASSPSGATNEKLFF.

The chain has TRBV2 and TRBJ2-1; the D gene is possibly TRBD2 (5 bases). Germline V gene sequence: CDR1 SNHLY, CDR2 FYNNEI. Trimming took 0 bases from V and 4 from J, leaving 10 bases between them. The CDR3 spans 15 residues. The CDR3 loop is CASSEAQEDYNEQFF. The CDR3 DNA follows: TGTGCCAGCAGTGAAGCCCAGGAGGATTACAATGAGCAGTTCTTC.

V is TRBV6-1 and J is TRBJ1-1; 7 bases agree with TRBD1. In germline, CDR1 is MNHNS, CDR2 SASEGT. CDR3 length equals 13 residues. Trimming at V came to 3 bases and at J to 5 bases, leaving 3 bases not matched to a gene. The CDR3 reads CASSEQGETEAFF. DNA of the CDR3: TGTGCCAGCAGTGAGCAGGGGGAGACTGAAGCTTTCTTT.

This clone was counted a single time. The J gene is TRBJ2-7, the V gene TRBV5-1; tentative D call: TRBD1 (5 bases). The germline V gene has CDR1 SGHRS and CDR2 YFSETQ. V was clipped by 0 bases and J by 2 bases, with 12 bases between them. The CDR3 runs 15 residues. The CDR3 DNA sequence: TGCGCCAGCAGCTTGGCCCCCGACAGCCCCTACGAGCAGTACTTC. It codes for CASSLAPDSPYEQYF.

The V gene is TRBV6-5, the J gene TRBJ1-4; D unclear. Germline V lookup: CDR1 MNHEY, CDR2 SVGAGI. V was shortened by 5 bases and J by 6 bases, with 13 bases between the two germline ends. This CDR3 contains 14 residues. CDR3 protein: CASSTGEGHEKLFF. The CDR3 region has the DNA TGTGCCAGCAGTACCGGCGAAGGGCATGAAAAACTGTTTTTT.

The chain recombines TRBV11-2 with TRBJ1-1; D gene unclear. V lost 4 bases to trimming and J lost 7 bases, with 10 bases between them. The CDR3 contains 12 residues. CDR1 SGHAT and CDR2 FQNNGV come from the germline V gene. DNA for the CDR3: TGTGCCAGCAGCTACCAGGACGGTGAAGCTTTCTTT. This codes for CASSYQDGEAFF.

The J gene is TRBJ2-3, the V gene TRBV5-1; possibly TRBD1 or TRBD2 for D (6 bases each). V was shortened by 0 bases and J by 5 bases, with 16 bases between the two germline ends. This CDR3 region has 16 residues. Germline lookup yields CDR1 SGHRS and CDR2 YFSETQ. CDR3 nucleotide sequence: TGCGCCAGCAGCTTGGCCGAATGGGGGGCAAAAGATACGCAGTATTTT. Translation: CASSLAEWGAKDTQYF.

This chain joins TRBV4-2 and TRBJ2-2; TRBD2 matches at 7 bases. This CDR3 comprises 18 residues. V shed 0 bases, J shed 0 bases, and the junction held 7 bases outside the gene matches. The germline CDR1 and CDR2 sequences are LGHNA and YNFKEQ. Here the CDR3 DNA reads TGTGCCAGCAGCCAAGAACCTAGCGGTAGCGCGAACACCGGGGAGCTGTTTTTT. It specifies CASSQEPSGSANTGELFF.

The V call is TRBV24-1, the J call TRBJ2-1, with TRBD1 identical over 12 bases. After removal of 6 bases from V and 9 bases from J, the junction contained 5 bases not matched to a gene. Per the germline V gene, CDR1 is KGHDR and CDR2 is SFDVKD. This CDR3 has 14 residues. The CDR3 region is CATSKGQGAIEQFF. The CDR3 nucleotides read TGTGCCACCAGTAAGGGACAGGGGGCGATTGAGCAGTTCTTC.

This chain links TRBV9 with TRBJ2-2; D unclear. Germline assignment: CDR1 SGDLS and CDR2 YYNGEE. The CDR3 covers 15 residues. V lost 0 bases to trimming and J lost 4 bases, with 10 bases between them. CDR3 in amino acids: CASSVDPGPTGELFF. As DNA, the CDR3 is TGTGCCAGCAGCGTAGACCCAGGTCCCACCGGGGAGCTGTTTTTT.

The V gene is TRBV21-1, the J gene TRBJ2-7; whether TRBD2, the table's D call, matches the DNA was not checked. TRBV21-1 is deemed a pseudogene. The CDR3 totals 15 residues. The CDR3 spells CASSKDSGRPHEQYF. CDR3 bases: TGTGCCAGCAGCAAAGACAGCGGGAGGCCCCACGAGCAGTACTTC.

This sequence joins TRBV27 and TRBJ1-2, with 7 bases aligning to TRBD1. The CDR3 covers 13 residues. Germline V CDR1 and CDR2: MNHEY, SMNVEV (reference sequence). The V segment lost 3 bases and the J segment 8 bases; nucleotides outside the gene matches: 6. Here the CDR3 DNA reads TGTGCCAGCAGTTTTGAGGGGGCGCCCGGCTACACCTTC. This sequence encodes CASSFEGAPGYTF.

This rearrangement joins TRBV7-9 to TRBJ1-6; no clear D. The CDR3 has 15 residues. V lost 5 bases and J 10 bases, leaving 18 bases between the germline ends. Germline V CDR1 and CDR2: SEHNR, FQNEAQ (reference sequence). This chain's CDR3 is CASSPGQTDRSPLHF. The CDR3 region has the DNA TGTGCCAGCAGCCCCGGGCAGACGGATCGGTCACCCCTCCACTTT.

The V gene is TRBV6-5, the J gene TRBJ1-2; D possibly corresponds to TRBD1 (6 bases). CDR3 length equals 13 residues. Between the trimmed V and J ends, which lost 7 bases and 7 bases, there was a span of 16 bases. Per germline, CDR1 MNHEY and CDR2 SVGAGI. The CDR3 protein is CASIRTASSGYTF. CDR3 nucleotide sequence: TGTGCCAGCATCCGGACAGCTTCGAGTGGCTACACCTTC.

The gene calls are TRBV10-3 and TRBJ2-6; maybe TRBD1 (5 bases). This CDR3 is 15 amino acids long. The ends were cut back, 3 bases at V and 1 base at J, with 7 bases in the middle. Looked up from germline, CDR1 is ENHRY and CDR2 is SYGVKD. CDR3 nucleotide sequence: TGTGCCATCAGTGACAGGGTTTCTGGGGCCAACGTCCTGACTTTC. It is translated as CAISDRVSGANVLTF.